This TCR beta chain came from a study of shared clonotypes between healthy human individuals. Study as a whole: Each donor had three CD4 naive, three CD4 memory, two CD8 naive and one CD8 memory plate. Overall study findings and caveats: About 5% of naive CD4 clonotypes were shared across several donors.

With regard to this clone: Antigen specificity is unknown.

This CDR3 is built from 15 residues. Germline loops: CDR1 LNHNV, CDR2 YYDKDF (reference sequence). Trimming stripped 3 bases from V and 1 base from J, with 12 bases between. Assay used: immunoSEQ multiplex PCR; TCRdb lists only in-frame clones, some missing. This sample yields about 1.1 million clones, of which 78% are seen a single time; under 0.6% belongs to the top ten. Healthy HIV-negative adults with no recent acute infections or vaccinations were recruited as donors. The clonotype was recovered from a man aged 18 to 30 in good health. Some clones in this sample may be carry-over from other donors' samples. The specimen was memory CD4+ T cells from PBMCs. Subset described: CD45RA-negative fraction. V gene TRBV15 combines with J gene TRBJ1-1; TRBD1 might be the D (6 bases). For the CDR3, the DNA is TGTGCCACCAGCAGGAACACGGGGGCGAACACTGAAGCTTTCTTT. Its protein product is CATSRNTGANTEAFF. The entire variable domain, with the rest obtained from reference TRBV15 and TRBJ1-1, is as follows: DAMVIQNPRYQVTQFGKPVTLSCSQTLNHNVMYWYQQKSSQAPKLLFHYYDKDFNNEADTPDNFQSRRPNTSFCFLDIRSPGLGDTAMYLCATSRNTGANTEAFFGQGTRLTVV.